This T cell receptor beta chain derives from a study of beta chain features in type 1 diabetes (dated by TCRdb to the late 2010s). Looking at the study overall: Mean age, gender distribution, total cell number and subset yield did not differ between patients and healthy donors. Across all samples, some 110,000,000 sorted cells were examined, and cell number per subset correlated strongly with RNA yield. The study compared TCRB repertoires of sorted circulating CD4+ T cell subsets between recently diagnosed type 1 diabetes patients and matched healthy donors. Regulatory and stem cell-like memory subsets were isolated from only 8 patients and 8 healthy donors, whereas naive and central memory subsets came from all 28 donors.

All of the isolated RNA was reverse transcribed with the High Capacity cDNA Reverse Transcription Kit, so expressed TCRB transcripts were sequenced. Deep immunoSEQ sequencing was applied to naive, central memory and regulatory T cell samples, giving an average of about 3.6 million total reads per sample. Sorted cells were lysed in RLT buffer and RNA was extracted with DNase-treated RNeasy Micro or Mini kits, depending on cell number. Each cell subset was processed separately to prevent cross-contamination, with patient and healthy donor samples processed together. The immunoSEQ multiplex PCR was used to amplify TCRB sequences from cDNA, yielding 87-bp fragments that span the CDR3 region. The amplicons were sequenced using the Illumina HiSeq platform. The paper's processing steps were these. PCR bias was corrected computationally using synthetic template baselines, and reads within Hamming distance 2 were collapsed, with unmergeable singletons discarded. Reads were aligned against IMGT so that V, D and J genes, CDR3 length and insertions or deletions at six rearrangement sites could be assigned. Within each subset, clonotype counts were normalized to sorted cell number, and only after that were true diversity and Gini coefficients computed with the tcR R package. The overlap coefficient, calculated on TCRB nucleotide sequences, was used to quantify repertoire sharing. Out-of-frame TCRB sequences from naive cells were analyzed as a proxy for the pre-selection repertoire. As stored in TCRdb, this immuneACCESS dataset retains in-frame rearrangements with V and J assigned. A fraction of the clones does not appear; measured against another copy, unresolved V genes explain less than half of the discrepancy, and the remainder lacks a known reason. V and J calls and clone size are those listed in that table; D and trimming were worked out from the DNA. Present in this sample are approximately 600,000 clones, roughly an eighth of which were seen just once. The ten largest clonotypes hold 0.095% to 0.15% of the sample.

This clone occurred a few times. The clone's antigen remains unknown. No base-level quality is on record; no much larger clone is a single base apart. Each donor gave one peripheral blood draw, averaging roughly 100 mL, which was collected into heparinised tubes. Using a panel that included CD45RO, CCR7, CD25, CD127, CD95 and CD27, naive, central memory, regulatory and stem cell-like memory CD4+ T cells were sorted on a BD FACSAria II. Every sorted population had a purity above 95%. PBMCs were isolated right away by Lymphoprep density gradient centrifugation and were stained directly, without culture. To minimize batch effects, samples were stained and sorted in pairs, one healthy donor with one patient per experiment. General findings and caveats noted by the study authors: Shorter templates might have been favored by PCR, but patient and control samples were amplified and corrected together, so both groups would have been affected equally by any skew. Because cDNA was sequenced instead of genomic DNA, highly expressing activated cells could be over-represented, though the groups showed no difference in activation or CD3 levels. In all four CD4+ subsets, TCRB CDR3 length was moderately but significantly shorter in type 1 diabetes patients. Naive, central memory and regulatory TCRB repertoires appeared more similar among patients than among healthy donors. Patients with type 1 diabetes made fewer insertions and deleted more nucleotides at VDJ recombination sites, implying thymic rearrangement abnormalities. HLA sub-analyses involved small numbers of individuals, so any influence of HLA type on TCRB rearrangement remained unresolved.

The germline ends are 8 bases apart after V is trimmed by 1 base and J by 7 bases. The germline V gene provides CDR1 SGHDN and CDR2 FVKESK. The CDR3, from cysteine to phenylalanine, totals 13 residues. The retained sequence is limited to the CDR3, 39 bases, with the frame set at the first base. The sample was naive CD4+ T cells from blood. The cell subset or site tag for this specimen amounts to: true naive CD4+ T cells. The clonotype comes from a man aged 25 to 40 with type 1 diabetes. The receptor chain draws on TRBV14 and TRBJ1-5, with no confident D gene call. The base sequence is TGTGCCAGCAGCCAAGGGGAATTGCAGCCCCAGCATTTT. It is translated as CASSQGELQPQHF.